The present entry profiles one TCR beta chain with its context. Its antigen is unidentified. CDR3 size: 15 residues. Unmatched junction bases numbered 4, after V lost 1 base and J lost 7 bases. Germline V gene lookup returns CDR1 MGHRA and CDR2 YSYEKL. TCRdb keeps only in-frame clones here, not all; method: immunoSEQ multiplex PCR. The sample holds about 110,000 clones, about 92% seen once. These data come from a study of graft-versus-host responses after intestinal transplantation. The wider study: Tacrolimus and steroids were given for two to four years to all recipients after anti-thymocyte globulin induction.

General observations from the study: Allografts of one patient group, those with graft-donor T cell macrochimerism, had high graft-versus-host to host-versus-graft clonal ratios. Maximum circulating GvH clone levels tracked with early post-transplant HvG decreases. GvH clones turned up in recipient marrow; some had shown up first in ileum or blood.

The chain links TRBV4-1 to TRBJ1-6; 7 nucleotides agree with TRBD1. The sample was unstimulated CD4+ T cells sorted from spleen or lymph node cells, taken before transplant. The TCR sequence derives from a human donor who was the organ donor for an intestinal transplant. The CDR3, as DNA: TGCGCCAGCAGCCAAGTACAGGGGCCCAATTCACCCCTCCACTTT. Its translation is CASSQVQGPNSPLHF.